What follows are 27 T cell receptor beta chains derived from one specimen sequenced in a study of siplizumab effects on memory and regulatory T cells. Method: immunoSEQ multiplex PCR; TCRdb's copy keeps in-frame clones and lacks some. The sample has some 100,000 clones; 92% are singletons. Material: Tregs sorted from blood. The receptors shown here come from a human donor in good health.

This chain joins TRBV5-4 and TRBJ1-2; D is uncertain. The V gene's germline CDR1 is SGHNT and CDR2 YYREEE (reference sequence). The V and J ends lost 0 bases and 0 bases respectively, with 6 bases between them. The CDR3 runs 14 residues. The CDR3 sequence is CASSLGQANYGYTF. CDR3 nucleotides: TGTGCCAGCAGCTTGGGACAAGCTAACTATGGCTACACCTTC. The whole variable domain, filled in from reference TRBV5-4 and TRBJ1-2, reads ETGVTQSPTHLIKTRGQQVTLRCSSQSGHNTVSWYQQALGQGPQFIFQYYREEENGRGNFPPRFSGLQFPNYSSELNVNALELDDSALYLCASSLGQANYGYTFGSGTRLTVV.

CDR3: CASTPLLAGGTDTQYF. Written as DNA, the CDR3 is TGTGCCAGTACTCCCCTGCTAGCGGGGGGCACAGATACGCAGTATTTT. This chain links TRBV19 with TRBJ2-3; TRBD2 agrees at 10 bases. The CDR3 totals 16 residues. V lost 7 bases to trimming and J lost 1 base; unmatched junction nucleotides: 8. The germline V gene has CDR1 LNHDA and CDR2 SQIVND (reference sequence).

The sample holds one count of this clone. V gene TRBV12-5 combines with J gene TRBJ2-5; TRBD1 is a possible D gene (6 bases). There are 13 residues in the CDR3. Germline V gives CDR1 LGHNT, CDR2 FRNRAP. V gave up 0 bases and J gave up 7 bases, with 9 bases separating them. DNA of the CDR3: TGTGCTAGTGGTTTGGTAACCAGGGGGACCCAGTACTTC. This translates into CASGLVTRGTQYF.

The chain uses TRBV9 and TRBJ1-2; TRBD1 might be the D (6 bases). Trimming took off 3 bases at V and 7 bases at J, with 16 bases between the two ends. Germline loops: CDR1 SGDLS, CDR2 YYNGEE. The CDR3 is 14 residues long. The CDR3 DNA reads TGTGCCAGCAGCGCGTCAACAGGGTTGGGTGGCTACACCTTC. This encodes CASSASTGLGGYTF.

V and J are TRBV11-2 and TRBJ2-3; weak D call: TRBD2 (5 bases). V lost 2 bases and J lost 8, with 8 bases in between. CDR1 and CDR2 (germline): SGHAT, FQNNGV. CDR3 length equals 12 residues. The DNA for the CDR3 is TGTGCCAGCAGCTTACGGGCGGGTACGCAGTATTTT. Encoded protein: CASSLRAGTQYF.

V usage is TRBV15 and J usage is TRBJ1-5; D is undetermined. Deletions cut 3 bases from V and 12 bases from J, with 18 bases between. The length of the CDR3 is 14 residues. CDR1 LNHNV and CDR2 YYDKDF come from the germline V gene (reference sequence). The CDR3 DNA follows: TGTGCCACCAGCAGCAACCCCCTCTGGGGTGTCCAGCATTTT. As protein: CATSSNPLWGVQHF.

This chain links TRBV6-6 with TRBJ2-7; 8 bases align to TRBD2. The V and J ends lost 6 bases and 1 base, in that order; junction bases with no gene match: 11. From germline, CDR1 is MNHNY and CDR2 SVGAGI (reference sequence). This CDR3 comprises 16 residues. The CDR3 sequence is CASSRETGRDSYEQYF. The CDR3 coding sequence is TGTGCCAGCAGCCGTGAGACCGGGAGGGATTCCTACGAGCAGTACTTC.

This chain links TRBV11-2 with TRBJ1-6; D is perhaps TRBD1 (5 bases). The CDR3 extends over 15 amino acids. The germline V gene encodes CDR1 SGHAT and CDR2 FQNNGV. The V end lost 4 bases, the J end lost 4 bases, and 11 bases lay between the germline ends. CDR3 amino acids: CASSSGGGYNSPLHF. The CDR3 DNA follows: TGTGCCAGCAGCTCCGGGGGGGGGTATAATTCACCCCTCCACTTT.

The CDR3 spells CASSLGQENTEAFF. The CDR3 bases are TGTGCCAGCTCACTGGGACAGGAGAACACTGAAGCTTTCTTT. The chain joins TRBV18 to TRBJ1-1; 8 positions agree with TRBD1. The length of the CDR3 is 14 residues. The trim removed 4 bases at V and 1 base at J, leaving 2 bases unmatched. Germline CDR1 and CDR2: KGHSH and LQKENI. Based on the CDR3 plus reference TRBV18 and TRBJ1-1, the full variable domain is NAGVMQNPRHLVRRRGQEARLRCSPMKGHSHVYWYRQLPEEGLKFMVYLQKENIIDESGMPKERFSAEFPKEGPSILRIQQVVRGDSAAYFCASSLGQENTEAFFGQGTRLTVV.

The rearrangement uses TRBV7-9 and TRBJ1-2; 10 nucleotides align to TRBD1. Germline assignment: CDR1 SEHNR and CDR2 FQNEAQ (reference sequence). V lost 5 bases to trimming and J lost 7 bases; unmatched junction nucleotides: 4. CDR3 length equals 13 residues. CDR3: CASSPGQGLGYTF. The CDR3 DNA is TGTGCCAGCAGCCCGGGACAGGGGCTTGGCTACACCTTC.

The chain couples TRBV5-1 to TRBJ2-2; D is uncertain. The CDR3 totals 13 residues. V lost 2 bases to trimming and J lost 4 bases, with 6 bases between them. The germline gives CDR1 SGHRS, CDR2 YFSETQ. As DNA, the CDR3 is TGCGCCAGCAGCTTTGAAGGCACCGGGGAGCTGTTTTTT. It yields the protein CASSFEGTGELFF.

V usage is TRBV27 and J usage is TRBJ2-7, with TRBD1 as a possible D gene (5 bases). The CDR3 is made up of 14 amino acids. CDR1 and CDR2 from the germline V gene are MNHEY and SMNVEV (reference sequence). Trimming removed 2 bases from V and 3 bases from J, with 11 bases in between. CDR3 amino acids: CASSLVGASYEQYF. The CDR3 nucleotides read TGTGCCAGCAGTTTAGTTGGGGCCAGCTACGAGCAGTACTTC.

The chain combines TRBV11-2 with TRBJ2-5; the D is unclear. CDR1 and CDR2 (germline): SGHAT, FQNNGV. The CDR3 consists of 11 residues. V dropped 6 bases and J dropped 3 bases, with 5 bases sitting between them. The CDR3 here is CASRREETQYF. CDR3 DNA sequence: TGTGCCAGCAGGCGAGAAGAGACCCAGTACTTC.

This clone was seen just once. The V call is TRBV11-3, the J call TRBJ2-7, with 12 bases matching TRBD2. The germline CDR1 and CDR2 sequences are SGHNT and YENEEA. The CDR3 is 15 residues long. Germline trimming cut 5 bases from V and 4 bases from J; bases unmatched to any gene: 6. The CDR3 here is CASSPTSGGLYEQYF. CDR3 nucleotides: TGTGCCAGCAGCCCTACTAGCGGGGGGTTATACGAGCAGTACTTC.

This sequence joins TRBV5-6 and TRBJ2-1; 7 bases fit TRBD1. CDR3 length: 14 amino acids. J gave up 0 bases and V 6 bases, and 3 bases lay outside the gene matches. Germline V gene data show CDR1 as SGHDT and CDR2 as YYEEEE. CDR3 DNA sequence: TGTGCCAGCAAAAGACAGGGCTCCTACAATGAGCAGTTCTTC. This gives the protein CASKRQGSYNEQFF.

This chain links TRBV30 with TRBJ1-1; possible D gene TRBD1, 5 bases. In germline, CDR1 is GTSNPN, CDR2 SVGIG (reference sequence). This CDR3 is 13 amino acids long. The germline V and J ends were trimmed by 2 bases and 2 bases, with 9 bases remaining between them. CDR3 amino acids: CAWSKRDNTEAFF. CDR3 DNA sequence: TGTGCCTGGAGTAAAAGGGACAACACTGAAGCTTTCTTT.

This CDR3 reads CASRGVGPETEAFF. As DNA, the CDR3 is TGCGCCAGCAGGGGGGTAGGGCCCGAGACTGAAGCTTTCTTT. The chain joins TRBV10-2 to TRBJ1-1, with a possible D match to TRBD1 (5 bases). The germline V gene has CDR1 WSHSY and CDR2 SAAADI. The CDR3 length is 14 residues. Trimming left V 6 bases short and J 5 bases short, with 16 bases between.

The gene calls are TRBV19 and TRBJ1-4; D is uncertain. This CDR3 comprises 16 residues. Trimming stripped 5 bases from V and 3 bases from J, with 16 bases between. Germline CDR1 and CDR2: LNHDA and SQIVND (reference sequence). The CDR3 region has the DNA TGTGCCAGTAGTCCCTACTGGGCTGAGGCTAATGAAAAACTGTTTTTT. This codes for CASSPYWAEANEKLFF.

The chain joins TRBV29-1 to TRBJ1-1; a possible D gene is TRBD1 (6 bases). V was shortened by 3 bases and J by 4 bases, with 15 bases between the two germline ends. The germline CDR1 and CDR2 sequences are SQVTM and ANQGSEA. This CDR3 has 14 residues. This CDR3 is CSVDLRGLGTEAFF. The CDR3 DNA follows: TGCAGCGTTGATCTCAGGGGCCTGGGCACTGAAGCTTTCTTT.

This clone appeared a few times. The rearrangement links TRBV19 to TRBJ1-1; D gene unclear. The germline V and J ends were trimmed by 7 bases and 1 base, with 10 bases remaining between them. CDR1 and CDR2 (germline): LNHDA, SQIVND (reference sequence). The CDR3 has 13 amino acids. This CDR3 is CASTRSPNTEAFF. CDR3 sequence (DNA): TGTGCCAGTACACGGAGTCCGAACACTGAAGCTTTCTTT.

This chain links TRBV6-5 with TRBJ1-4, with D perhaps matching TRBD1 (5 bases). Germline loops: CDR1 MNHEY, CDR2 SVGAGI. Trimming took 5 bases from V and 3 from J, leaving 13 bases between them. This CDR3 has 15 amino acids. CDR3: CASSRLPGPNEKLFF. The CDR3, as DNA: TGTGCCAGCAGTCGCCTTCCGGGACCTAATGAAAAACTGTTTTTT.

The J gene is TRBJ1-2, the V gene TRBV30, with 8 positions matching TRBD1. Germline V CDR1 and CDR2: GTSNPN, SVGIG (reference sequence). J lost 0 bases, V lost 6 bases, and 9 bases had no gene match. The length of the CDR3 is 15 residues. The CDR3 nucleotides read TGTGCCTGCCATCGGACAGGGCTCCCTAACTATGGCTACACCTTC. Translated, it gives CACHRTGLPNYGYTF.

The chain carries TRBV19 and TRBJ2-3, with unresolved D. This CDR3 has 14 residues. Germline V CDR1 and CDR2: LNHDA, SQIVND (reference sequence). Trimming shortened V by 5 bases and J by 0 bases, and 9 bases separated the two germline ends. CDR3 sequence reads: CASSDRASTDTQYF. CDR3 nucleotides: TGTGCCAGTAGTGACCGCGCTAGCACAGATACGCAGTATTTT.

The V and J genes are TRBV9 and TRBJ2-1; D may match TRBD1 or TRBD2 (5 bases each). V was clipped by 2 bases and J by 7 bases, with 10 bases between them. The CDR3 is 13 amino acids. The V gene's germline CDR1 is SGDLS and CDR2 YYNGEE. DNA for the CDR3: TGTGCCAGCAGCGTCTCTGGGGGTAATGAGCAGTTCTTC. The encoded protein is CASSVSGGNEQFF.

The CDR3 coding sequence is TGTGCCAGCAGCTTGGGGGGACTAGCGGGAGGGCCGGCCGGTGAGCAGTTCTTC. Translating it yields CASSLGGLAGGPAGEQFF. V is TRBV11-1 and J is TRBJ2-1, with 16 nucleotides matching TRBD2. V trimming: 3 bases; J trimming: 9 bases; junction bases outside the gene matches: 11. CDR3 length: 18 amino acids. CDR1 is SGHAT and CDR2 is FQDESV in the germline V gene (reference sequence).

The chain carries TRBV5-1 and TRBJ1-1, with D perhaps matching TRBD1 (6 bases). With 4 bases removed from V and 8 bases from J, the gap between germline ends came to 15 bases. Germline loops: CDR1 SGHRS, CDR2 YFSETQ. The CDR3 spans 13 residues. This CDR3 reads CASSVTTGLEAFF. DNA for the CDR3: TGCGCCAGCAGCGTAACGACAGGACTCGAAGCTTTCTTT.

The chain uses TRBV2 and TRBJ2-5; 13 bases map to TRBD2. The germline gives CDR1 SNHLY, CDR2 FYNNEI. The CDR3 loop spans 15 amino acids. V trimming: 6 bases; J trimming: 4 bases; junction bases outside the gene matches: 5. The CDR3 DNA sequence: TGTGCCAGCAGCGACGGACTAGCGGGAGCAGAGACCCAGTACTTC. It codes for CASSDGLAGAETQYF.